This T cell receptor (beta chain) was recorded in a study of blood T cell repertoires in COVID-19. Study context: Researchers got acute and convalescent COVID-19 samples from the United States, Italy and Spain. Sample material is recorded as cDNA or gDNA derived from T cells, B-cell-depleted T cells, or PBMCs.

The data were produced by immunoSEQ multiplex PCR, yet TCRdb's version contains in-frame clones alone and is incomplete. The data show 200,000 to 300,000 clones, around nine tenths seen once. The V gene's germline CDR1 is MNHEY and CDR2 SVGAGI. The CDR3 sequence is 16 residues long. The V gene lost 4 bases and the J gene lost 0 bases, with 12 bases spanning the gap. The chain is built from TRBV6-5 and TRBJ1-4, with a weak D call TRBD1 (6 bases). The sample comprised PBMCs or T cells enriched from blood (not recorded which). The clonotype was recovered from a woman between 25 and 40 years old with acute COVID-19. CDR3 region: CASSLQGDPTNEKLFF. CDR3 in DNA: TGTGCCAGCAGTTTACAGGGAGATCCAACTAATGAAAAACTGTTTTTT.